This T cell receptor beta chain was recorded in a study of T cells in tuberculosis (dated by TCRdb to between 2018 and 2020). Background for the entire study: To characterize T cells specific for the mycobacterial lipid antigen glucose monomycolate (GMM), the study used CD1B tetramers together with high-throughput TCR immunosequencing. A South African clinical cohort compared IGRA-negative adolescents, IGRA-positive adolescents with latent tuberculosis and adults with active tuberculosis, more than 9 per group. Broad study findings and their caveats: Clinical samples were chosen by availability of cryopreserved specimens, and active tuberculosis cases were adults while controls were adolescents. The smaller NN-distances were partly driven by shorter CDR3-alpha lengths in active tuberculosis patients, and the difference for TCR-beta did not reach statistical significance. Compared with IGRA-negative controls, TCR-alpha repertoires from active tuberculosis had smaller mean NN-distances to GMM-specific TCRs, which suggests clonal expansion of these TCRs. Using GEM motif frequencies, a classifier achieved under 75% accuracy, whereas a classifier built on the diverse GMM-specific repertoire got to nearly 90% accuracy (AUROC 0.90).

The CDR3 has 17 amino acids, counting the end cysteine and phenylalanine. Only the CDR3 portion is preserved as DNA: 51 bases, with reading frame beginning at the first base. V drops 5 bases and J drops 2 bases, leaving 16 bases in between. CDR1 and CDR2 (KGHSH, LQKENI) derive from the germline V gene. The immunoSEQ multiplex PCR assay was used to generate TCR libraries, with TCR-beta and/or TCR-alpha/delta assays applied to each sample. The amplified TCR libraries were sequenced using the Illumina high-throughput platform. On the study's bioinformatics: Clustering and dimensionality reduction relied on pairwise TCRdist distances among GMM-specific receptors from T cells that were either sorted ex vivo or expanded in vitro. Each clinical repertoire was assigned a mean NN-distance score, defined as the average TCRdist to the nearest 10% of tetramer-positive reference sequences. GEM TCR motif frequency was calculated as the fraction of unique TCRs that matched known GEM sequences by V/J usage and CDR3 length. Active tuberculosis was classified by linear discriminant analysis with leave-one-out cross-validation, implemented in scikit-learn. The immuneACCESS repertoire file appears here via TCRdb, limited to in-frame rearrangements. These files lack a portion of the clones; in checked studies, under half of the deficit traces to unresolved V genes, and the cause of the others is not known. V and J calls and clone size come straight from that table; D and trimming were deduced from the DNA. The sample table records 26,000 or so clones; nearly 90% of these occur just once. The leading ten clones occupy approximately 6.6% of the sample.

In regard to this clone: This clone's antigen is unknown. No much larger clone is present one base from it, and per-base qualities are unavailable.

At study entry, a tuberculin skin test and the QuantiFERON-TB GOLD In-Tube IGRA were used to screen adolescents for latent tuberculosis infection. Immunosequencing was performed on unsorted cryopreserved PBMC, with 100,000 or so T cells per clinical donor covered on average. Eleven high schools in the Worcester region of the Western Cape, South Africa, served as enrollment sites for adolescents aged 12 to 18 years. Approximately ten M. tuberculosis-infected adolescents and around 10 uninfected adolescents, matched for age and sex, were selected. Adolescent PBMC were isolated from freshly drawn heparinized blood by density centrifugation and cryopreserved.

The specimen was PBMCs. The chain is assembled from TRBV18 and TRBJ1-6, and the D gene may be TRBD1, 6 bases matching. The clonotype originates from a donor aged 10-29 years with latent tuberculosis or without tuberculosis infection. The DNA sequence reads TGTGCCAGCTCAACCCGTCTACAGGGACCCTATAATTCACCCCTCCACTTT. Translation gives CASSTRLQGPYNSPLHF.